The rows below give T cell receptor beta chains drawn from one sample of a study of OX40 agonist ivuxolimab in advanced cancers. Assay: immunoSEQ multiplex PCR; the TCRdb copy retains only in-frame clones and omits some. The table includes tens of thousands of clones, 84% detected once. The sample in question was CD4+ or CD8+ T cells sorted from blood, obtained in a trial of the OX40 agonist ivuxolimab. The receptor source for this set is an adult with an advanced solid tumor such as melanoma, head and neck, liver or kidney cancer. Each CDR3 is given with its conserved first and last residue. The D gene is left open where the match is weak. Some rows mark clone size as missing; the rest say once, few, many or name a class of expanded clone.

-	TRBV7-2	-	TRBJ2-5	TGTGCCAGCAGCTTAGCTGGAGAGACCCAGTACTTC	CASSLAGETQYF
TRBD2	TRBV25-1	-	TRBJ2-3	TGTGCCAGCAGTGAAGGGCGGGAGTACGATACGCAGTATTTT	CASSEGREYDTQYF
-	TRBV6-6	-	TRBJ1-5	TGTGCCAGCCTTGGGCTCAGGGGAAATCAGCCCCAGCATTTT	CASLGLRGNQPQHF
TRBD1	TRBV7-9	-	TRBJ1-4	TGTGCCAGCAGCTTAGCCCCTGACAGGGGGGCTAATGAAAAACTGTTTTTT	CASSLAPDRGANEKLFF
-	TRBV5-8	once	TRBJ2-7	TGTGCCAGCAGCTTATCGCAGGGAGGTGGCTACGAGCAGTACTTC	CASSLSQGGGYEQYF
-	TRBV5-1	few	TRBJ2-7	TGCGCCAGCTGTATGACAGGTTCCTCCTACGAGCAGTACTTC	CASCMTGSSYEQYF
-	TRBV10-3	-	TRBJ1-2	TGTGCCATCAGTGAGTCTGGCCTCCCCCATGGCTACACCTTC	CAISESGLPHGYTF
-	TRBV7-2	-	TRBJ1-1	TGTGCCAGCAGCTTATTGTCAGGGCCCGGCGGGACTGAAGCTTTCTTT	CASSLLSGPGGTEAFF
TRBD1	TRBV27	-	TRBJ1-5	TGTGCCAGCAGTCCATCGGGACAGATCAATCAGCCCCAGCATTTT	CASSPSGQINQPQHF
TRBD1	TRBV2	-	TRBJ2-7	TGTGCCAGCAGGGAGGACAGGGGCTCCTACGAGCAGTACTTC	CASREDRGSYEQYF
-	TRBV5-1	-	TRBJ1-1	TGCGCCAGCAAACCCGGGTCCGGATCCACTGAAGCTTTCTTT	CASKPGSGSTEAFF
TRBD1	TRBV4-1	-	TRBJ2-7	TGCGCCAGCAGCCTAGCAGCCGGGACAGGGGGCTACGAGCAGTACTTC	CASSLAAGTGGYEQYF
-	TRBV11-2	-	TRBJ2-1	TGTGCCAGCAGCTTTGGACACCTACTGACCCTCAATGAGCAGTTCTTC	CASSFGHLLTLNEQFF
-	TRBV14	-	TRBJ1-2	TGTGCCAGCAGCCAAGCAGGTTTGGGCCCTAGTATAGGCTACACCTTC	CASSQAGLGPSIGYTF
-	TRBV15	-	TRBJ1-2	TGTGCCACCAGCAGAGGTAGGGCCTCTAACTATGGCTACACCTTC	CATSRGRASNYGYTF
TRBD1	TRBV7-7	medium-sized	TRBJ2-1	TGTGCCAGCAGCTTAGGGACAGGGCTCGATGAGCAGTTCTTC	CASSLGTGLDEQFF
-	TRBV5-1	-	TRBJ1-6	TGCGCCAGCAGCTTGGAAGATTTCAATTCACCCCTCCACTTT	CASSLEDFNSPLHF
-	TRBV2	-	TRBJ1-2	TGTGCCAGCAAAGCCACACTTTATGGCTACACCTTC	CASKATLYGYTF
TRBD1	TRBV11-3	-	TRBJ2-4	TGTGCCAGCAGCTTAGGACAGGGGAACGCCAAAAACATTCAGTACTTC	CASSLGQGNAKNIQYF
-	TRBV5-1	-	TRBJ2-5	TGCGTCAGCAGTCAGCCGGGTTCAAGGGAGACCCAGTACTTC	CVSSQPGSRETQYF
TRBD2	TRBV19	-	TRBJ2-3	TGTGCCAGTAGTATATCTAGCGGGGGGGTCATCAGCACAGATACGCAGTATTTT	CASSISSGGVISTDTQYF
-	TRBV19	-	TRBJ2-5	TGTGCCAGCGGGAGAAGGGCCGATCGAGAGACCCAGTACTTC	CASGRRADRETQYF
-	TRBV7-9	-	TRBJ2-7	TGTGCCAGCAGCTCAGAGAGTTACGAGCAGTACTTC	CASSSESYEQYF
TRBD2	TRBV11-2	-	TRBJ2-3	TGTGCCAGCAGCTTTAGCGGGAGGGCCACAGATACGCAGTATTTT	CASSFSGRATDTQYF
TRBD2	TRBV7-3	-	TRBJ2-3	TGTGCCAGCAGCTTCAGCGGGAGTCCCACAGATACGCAGTATTTT	CASSFSGSPTDTQYF
TRBD1	TRBV5-4	-	TRBJ1-1	TGTGCCAGCAGCTGGGACAGGGGGTTAAGTGGCACTGAAGCTTTCTTT	CASSWDRGLSGTEAFF
-	TRBV6-6	-	TRBJ2-7	TGTGCCAGCAGTTACCAGTACGAGCAGTACTTC	CASSYQYEQYF
TRBD1	TRBV6-5	-	TRBJ2-7	TGTGCCAGCAGCTTGGACAGGGCCTCAACCTACGAGCAGTACTTC	CASSLDRASTYEQYF
TRBD2	TRBV6-5	-	TRBJ2-7	TGTGCCAGCAGCATCCCGTCGGGGGGTACCTACGAGCAGTACTTC	CASSIPSGGTYEQYF
-	TRBV6-5	-	TRBJ2-2	TGTGCCAGCAGTTACACCTGGGGGGGCCTCACCGGGGAGCTGTTTTTT	CASSYTWGGLTGELFF
TRBD1	TRBV10-3	-	TRBJ1-3	TGTGCCATCAGTGACTTACTTTCGACAGGGTCATCGGGAAACACCATATATTTT	CAISDLLSTGSSGNTIYF
-	TRBV5-4	-	TRBJ1-1	TGTGCCAGCACGGGCGGGGGAGCCGGGAACACTGAAGCTTTCTTT	CASTGGGAGNTEAFF
-	TRBV2	-	TRBJ1-5	TGTGCCAGCAGCGGGAGGAGCAATCAGCCCCAGCATTTT	CASSGRSNQPQHF
TRBD1	TRBV29-1	-	TRBJ1-1	TGCAGCGTTCACGAACCGGGACAGGGTAGGAGCACTGAAGCTTTCTTT	CSVHEPGQGRSTEAFF
-	TRBV18	-	TRBJ1-3	TGTGCCAGCACCTTCGACGGATCCTCTGGAAACACCATATATTTT	CASTFDGSSGNTIYF
TRBD2	TRBV7-6	-	TRBJ2-1	TGTGCCAGCAGCAAACTAGCGGGGGGGCAAAATGAGCAGTTCTTC	CASSKLAGGQNEQFF
-	TRBV19	-	TRBJ2-2	TGTGCCAGTAGTGAAGGGAGGACCGGGGAGCTGTTTTTT	CASSEGRTGELFF
TRBD1	TRBV2	-	TRBJ1-1	TGTGCCAGCAGGAGACAGGGAGGGACTGAAGCTTTCTTT	CASRRQGGTEAFF
TRBD1	TRBV10-2	-	TRBJ1-4	TGCGCCAGCAGTACCACCGGGACAGGGGAAGAAAAACTGTTTTTT	CASSTTGTGEEKLFF
TRBD1	TRBV7-2	once	TRBJ2-7	TGTGCCAGCAGCTCGATCGACAGGGTCGGGGAGCAGTACTTC	CASSSIDRVGEQYF
TRBD2	TRBV4-2	-	TRBJ2-3	TGTGCCAGCAGCCAAGAACACAGCGGGAGTGTTACGCAGTATTTT	CASSQEHSGSVTQYF
-	TRBV25-1	-	TRBJ1-6	TGTGCCAGCAGTGGTTCAGGTTCACCCCTCCACTTT	CASSGSGSPLHF
-	TRBV6-5	-	TRBJ2-4	TGTGCCAGCAGCTCTATACTTCAAGCCAAAAACATTCAGTACTTC	CASSSILQAKNIQYF
-	TRBV10-3	few	TRBJ1-2	TGTGCCACCAACGAAGGGGTCGGCTATGGCTACACCTTC	CATNEGVGYGYTF
-	TRBV25-1	few	TRBJ2-7	TGTGCCAGCAGTGATTTTCAGGGATCCTACGAGCAGTACTTC	CASSDFQGSYEQYF
-	TRBV19	-	TRBJ2-1	TGTGCCAGTAGTATCCTGGCTGGACCTTATGAGCAGTTCTTC	CASSILAGPYEQFF
TRBD1	TRBV18	-	TRBJ2-7	TGTGCCAGCTCAGACAGGGGGCGAGCATACGAGCAGTACTTC	CASSDRGRAYEQYF
-	TRBV5-6	-	TRBJ2-7	TGTGCCAGCAGCCCCCTTGGTGAAGGAATAAACGAGCAGTACTTC	CASSPLGEGINEQYF
-	TRBV6-5	-	TRBJ1-2	TGTGCCAGCAGTCGAACCGGGGCCTACTATGGCTACACCTTC	CASSRTGAYYGYTF
-	TRBV9	-	TRBJ2-1	TGTGCCAGCAGCGTCGCCGGGACTCCGACGTTGAATGAGCAGTTCTTC	CASSVAGTPTLNEQFF
-	TRBV27	-	TRBJ1-1	TGTGCCAGCAGTTTCGCAACGAAGGTGTACACTGAAGCTTTCTTT	CASSFATKVYTEAFF
-	TRBV5-5	once	TRBJ2-7	TGTGCCAGCAGCTTGGTGTTGGCCAGGCGCTCCTACGAGCAGTACTTC	CASSLVLARRSYEQYF
-	TRBV7-9	-	TRBJ2-5	TGTGCCAGCAGCTTAGAGGGTCGGGGCCAAGAGACCCAGTACTTC	CASSLEGRGQETQYF
TRBD1	TRBV29-1	-	TRBJ1-1	TGCAGCGTACAGGGGTTATACACTGAAGCTTTCTTT	CSVQGLYTEAFF
-	TRBV27	-	TRBJ1-4	TGTGCCAGCGCTACGTTGGGGGGGAGTGAAAAACTGTTTTTT	CASATLGGSEKLFF